These 25 T cell receptor beta chains originate from one sample sequenced in a study of T cell responses to AZD1222 COVID-19 vaccine (TCRdb year 2021). Per the publication, the time point label means: about 28 days (+/-7) after the second vaccine dose. The protocol used for the library was the immunoSEQ multiplex PCR assay. Held by TCRdb, this immuneACCESS table contains in-frame sequences only and omits some clones. Under half of the omission traces to an unresolved V gene where checked; the cause of the rest is unknown. In this sample the table shows approximately 150,000 clones, around 90% of which occur a single time. The top ten clones comprise approximately 1.1% of the sample. The material was peripheral blood, obtained 28 days after the second AZD1222 dose. The receptors stem from an adult who received the AZD1222 COVID-19 vaccine.

This rearrangement joins TRBV9 to TRBJ2-3; D is unresolved. This CDR3 has 13 residues. V shed 4 bases and J shed 0 bases, with 6 bases lying between them. Looked up from germline, CDR1 is SGDLS and CDR2 is YYNGEE. The CDR3 bases are TGTGCCAGCAGCACCGTTAGCACAGATACGCAGTATTTT. Encoded protein: CASSTVSTDTQYF.

The chain has TRBV6-1 and TRBJ1-6; 8 nucleotides match TRBD1. Per germline, CDR1 MNHNS and CDR2 SASEGT. Trimming cost V 4 bases and J 7 bases; bases outside gene matches: 18. The CDR3 spans 19 residues. The CDR3, as DNA: TGTGCCAGCAGTGCACGACAGGGGAAATCGTTACTTTCAAATTCACCCCTCCACTTT. Encoded protein: CASSARQGKSLLSNSPLHF.

The chain uses TRBV18 and TRBJ1-6; D call uncertain. The V and J ends lost 3 bases and 7 bases respectively, with 13 bases between them. Per the germline V gene, CDR1 is KGHSH and CDR2 is LQKENI. The CDR3 runs to 15 residues. CDR3 nucleotide sequence: TGTGCCAGCTCACCTCTGGCAGCCGCAAATTCACCCCTCCACTTT. It translates to CASSPLAAANSPLHF.

The chain recombines TRBV7-9 with TRBJ1-2; weak D call: TRBD1 (5 bases). This CDR3 has 14 residues. The V end lost 3 bases, the J end lost 2 bases, and 10 bases lay between the germline ends. Germline V CDR1 and CDR2: SEHNR, FQNEAQ (reference sequence). The CDR3, as DNA: TGTGCCAGCAGCTTCGACAGTAAGAACTATGGCTACACCTTC. The encoded protein is CASSFDSKNYGYTF. Drawing the rest from reference TRBV7-9 and TRBJ1-2, the complete variable domain is DTGVSQNPRHKITKRGQNVTFRCDPISEHNRLYWYRQTLGQGPEFLTYFQNEAQLEKSRLLSDRFSAERPKGSFSTLEIQRTEQGDSAMYLCASSFDSKNYGYTFGSGTRLTVV.

This rearrangement joins TRBV5-4 to TRBJ1-3, with D possibly matching TRBD1 (5 bases). The V gene lost 5 bases and the J gene lost 0 bases, with 18 bases spanning the gap. CDR1 and CDR2 from the germline V gene are SGHNT and YYREEE (reference sequence). This CDR3 spans 17 amino acids. The CDR3 bases are TGTGCCAGCAGTTTTGGGGGAGGGGCGGCCTCTGGAAACACCATATATTTT. It is translated as CASSFGGGAASGNTIYF.

The rearrangement joins TRBV5-1 to TRBJ1-1, with 7 bases that match TRBD1. Germline V CDR1 and CDR2: SGHRS, YFSETQ. The V gene end was trimmed by 7 bases and the J gene end by 1 base; junction bases not matched to a gene: 10. The CDR3 consists of 15 residues. The CDR3 DNA reads as TGCGCCAGCTCTGACAGGGCCCAGGGGAACACTGAAGCTTTCTTT. Translation gives CASSDRAQGNTEAFF.

The chain is built from TRBV18 and TRBJ2-3, with TRBD2 matching over 7 bases. The CDR3 has 16 residues. V gave up 3 bases and J gave up 0 bases; unmatched junction bases: 6. Germline assignment: CDR1 KGHSH and CDR2 LQKENI. As DNA, the CDR3 is TGTGCCAGCTCACCGATTAGCGGGTATAGCACAGATACGCAGTATTTT. It is translated as CASSPISGYSTDTQYF.

The chain uses TRBV7-9 and TRBJ2-1, with TRBD2 matching over 7 bases. Germline loops: CDR1 SEHNR, CDR2 FQNEAQ (reference sequence). V shed 3 bases, J shed 5 bases, and the junction held 10 bases outside the gene matches. The CDR3 is 16 amino acids. The CDR3 nucleotides are TGTGCCAGCAGCTTGGGATTGGGGACTACACACAATGAGCAGTTCTTC. Protein: CASSLGLGTTHNEQFF. The entire variable domain, with the rest obtained from reference TRBV7-9 and TRBJ2-1, is as follows: DTGVSQNPRHKITKRGQNVTFRCDPISEHNRLYWYRQTLGQGPEFLTYFQNEAQLEKSRLLSDRFSAERPKGSFSTLEIQRTEQGDSAMYLCASSLGLGTTHNEQFFGPGTRLTVL.

The chain couples TRBV10-2 to TRBJ1-6, with D possibly TRBD1 on 6 matching bases. Germline CDR1 is WSHSY and CDR2 is SAAADI. The CDR3 runs 15 residues. V was clipped by 4 bases and J by 10 bases, with 17 bases between them. CDR3 DNA: TGCGCCAGCAGTGGACAGGCTGCCTCATTCTCACCCCTCCACTTT. As protein: CASSGQAASFSPLHF.

Remarks on this clone: This specimen includes other DNA sequences encoding the same CDR3. This chain links TRBV6-5 with TRBJ2-3; 10 bases agree with TRBD1. CDR1 is MNHEY, CDR2 SVGAGI, per germline. V lost 6 bases to trimming and J lost 1 base; unmatched junction nucleotides: 4. CDR3 length equals 15 residues. The CDR3 sequence is CASRPGQGRTDTQYF. The DNA for the CDR3 is TGTGCCAGCAGGCCGGGACAGGGGCGCACAGATACGCAGTATTTT.

The chain is built from TRBV15 and TRBJ2-7; no reliable D call. CDR1 LNHNV and CDR2 YYDKDF come from the germline V gene (reference sequence). The CDR3 length is 14 residues. V lost 1 base, J lost 2 bases, and 9 bases lay in between. CDR3 loop: CATSRGVSPYEQYF. The CDR3 DNA is TGTGCCACCAGCAGAGGGGTCAGCCCCTACGAGCAGTACTTC.

The J gene is TRBJ1-2, the V gene TRBV14, with a possible D match to TRBD1 (5 bases). V lost 0 bases to trimming and J lost 8 bases, with 7 bases between them. The length of the CDR3 is 12 residues. The V gene's germline CDR1 is SGHDN and CDR2 FVKESK. The CDR3 region has the DNA TGTGCCAGCAGCCAAGATGGGGGAGGCTACACCTTC. Amino acids: CASSQDGGGYTF. The whole variable domain, filled in from reference TRBV14 and TRBJ1-2, reads EAGVTQFPSHSVIEKGQTVTLRCDPISGHDNLYWYRRVMGKEIKFLLHFVKESKQDESGMPNNRFLAERTGGTYSTLKVQPAELEDSGVYFCASSQDGGGYTFGSGTRLTVV.

CDR3 sequence: CASSQGTEELYGYTF. The CDR3, as DNA: TGTGCCAGCAGCCAAGGGACGGAGGAACTCTATGGCTACACCTTC. V and J are TRBV14 and TRBJ1-2; D not resolved. V was shortened by 1 base and J by 4 bases, with 13 bases between the two germline ends. Germline lookup yields CDR1 SGHDN and CDR2 FVKESK. The CDR3 is 15 amino acids.

J is TRBJ2-7 and V is TRBV28; the D gene is possibly TRBD2 (6 bases). Germline lookup yields CDR1 MDHEN and CDR2 SYDVKM. V was cut by 8 bases and J by 5 bases, with 22 bases left in between. This CDR3 has 15 amino acids. The CDR3 loop reads CASGGTGVVGDEQYF. Written as DNA, the CDR3 is TGTGCCAGCGGCGGGACGGGAGTAGTCGGGGACGAGCAGTACTTC.

As regards this clone: Other DNA sequences of this sample code for an identical CDR3. This sequence joins TRBV5-1 and TRBJ1-3; no firm D call. Germline-derived CDR1 and CDR2 are SGHRS and YFSETQ. The V gene lost 0 bases and the J gene lost 4 bases, with 8 bases spanning the gap. The CDR3 consists of 14 residues. Here the CDR3 reads CASSLGVSGNTIYF. In DNA, the CDR3 is TGCGCCAGCAGCTTGGGGGTTTCCGGAAACACCATATATTTT.

The CDR3, as DNA: TGTGCCAGCAGTGAACATCGATCGACACACTCTGGAAACACCATATATTTT. As protein: CASSEHRSTHSGNTIYF. J is TRBJ1-3 and V is TRBV2; D not resolved. Germline CDR1 reads SNHLY; CDR2 reads FYNNEI. The CDR3 has 17 residues. V lost 2 bases and J 0 bases, leaving 14 bases between the germline ends.

The rearrangement uses TRBV10-3 and TRBJ1-6; a possible D gene is TRBD1 (6 bases). The CDR3 covers 15 residues. Germline V CDR1 and CDR2: ENHRY, SYGVKD. The V end was cut by 0 bases, the J end by 8 bases, with 11 bases between. The CDR3 loop is CAISESKGDHSPLHF. The DNA for the CDR3 is TGTGCCATCAGTGAGTCGAAGGGGGATCATTCACCCCTCCACTTT.

V usage is TRBV12-3 or TRBV12-4 and J usage is TRBJ2-2; possibly TRBD2 for D (6 bases). Deletions cut 3 bases from V and 6 bases from J, with 8 bases between. The CDR3 extends over 13 amino acids. CDR3 sequence: CASSFLAAGELFF. Here the CDR3 DNA reads TGTGCCAGCAGTTTTTTAGCGGCCGGGGAGCTGTTTTTT.

CDR3 sequence reads: CASSDRLRGGSPLHF. The CDR3 bases are TGTGCCAGCAGTGACCGCCTTCGGGGCGGCTCACCCCTCCACTTT. V and J are TRBV6-1 and TRBJ1-6, with D possibly matching TRBD1 (5 bases). This CDR3 spans 15 amino acids. Looked up from germline, CDR1 is MNHNS and CDR2 is SASEGT. The V gene lost 3 bases and the J gene lost 10 bases, with 16 bases spanning the gap.

V usage is TRBV6-1 and J usage is TRBJ2-5; 7 bases match TRBD1. Germline V gene sequence: CDR1 MNHNS, CDR2 SASEGT. V trimming: 6 bases; J trimming: 5 bases; junction bases outside the gene matches: 9. The CDR3 has 14 amino acids. In DNA, the CDR3 is TGTGCCAGCAGCCCCGGACAGGCCCCGGAGACCCAGTACTTC. This encodes CASSPGQAPETQYF.

A few counts support this clone. V and J are TRBV5-6 and TRBJ2-7; D is possibly TRBD2 (5 bases). The germline V gene encodes CDR1 SGHDT and CDR2 YYEEEE. CDR3 size: 15 residues. Trimming stripped 0 bases from V and 3 bases from J, with 13 bases between. The CDR3 nucleotides read TGTGCCAGCAGCTTGGGAGGGTCGCCTTACTACGAGCAGTACTTC. This translates into CASSLGGSPYYEQYF.

The gene calls are TRBV4-1 and TRBJ2-7; D perhaps matches TRBD1 (5 bases). The length of the CDR3 is 15 residues. Deletions cut 4 bases from V and 6 bases from J, with 19 bases between. Germline CDR1 MGHRA, CDR2 YSYEKL. The CDR3 DNA is TGCGCCAGCAGCCGGACAACAGCAAGAGGTTCCGAGCAGTACTTC. Translation gives CASSRTTARGSEQYF.

The rearrangement joins TRBV6-5 to TRBJ2-1; D might be TRBD2 (5 bases). The CDR3 covers 14 residues. The germline CDR1 and CDR2 sequences are MNHEY and SVGAGI. Trimming removed 3 bases at V and 2 bases at J, with 8 bases between. CDR3 DNA sequence: TGTGCCAGCAGTTATAGCGTACCCTACAATGAGCAGTTCTTC. It specifies CASSYSVPYNEQFF.

CDR3 region: CAISEAQEINYGYTF. The CDR3 coding sequence is TGTGCCATCAGTGAAGCACAGGAGATAAACTATGGCTACACCTTC. J is TRBJ1-2 and V is TRBV10-3; weak D call: TRBD1 (5 bases). This CDR3 has 15 amino acids. The germline CDR1 and CDR2 sequences are ENHRY and SYGVKD. V lost 3 bases to trimming and J lost 2 bases, with 13 bases between them.

This chain links TRBV6-6 with TRBJ1-5, with 7 bases fitting TRBD1. Unmatched junction bases numbered 9, after V lost 6 bases and J lost 4 bases. In germline, CDR1 is MNHNY, CDR2 SVGAGI (reference sequence). The CDR3 loop spans 15 amino acids. For the CDR3, the DNA is TGTGCCAGCAGACCCGTGGACAGGAGTAATCAGCCCCAGCATTTT. The encoded protein is CASRPVDRSNQPQHF.